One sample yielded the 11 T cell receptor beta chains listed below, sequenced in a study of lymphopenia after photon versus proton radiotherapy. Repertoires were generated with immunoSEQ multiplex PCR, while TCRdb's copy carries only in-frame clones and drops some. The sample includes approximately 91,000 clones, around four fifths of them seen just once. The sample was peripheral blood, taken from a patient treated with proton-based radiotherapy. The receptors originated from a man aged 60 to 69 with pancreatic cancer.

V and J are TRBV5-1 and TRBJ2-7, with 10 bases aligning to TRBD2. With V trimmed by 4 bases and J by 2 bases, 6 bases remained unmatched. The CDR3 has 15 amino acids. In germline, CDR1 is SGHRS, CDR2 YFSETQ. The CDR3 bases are TGCGCCAGCAGCCCGGAAGCGGGAGGGCCCTACGAGCAGTACTTC. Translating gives CASSPEAGGPYEQYF.

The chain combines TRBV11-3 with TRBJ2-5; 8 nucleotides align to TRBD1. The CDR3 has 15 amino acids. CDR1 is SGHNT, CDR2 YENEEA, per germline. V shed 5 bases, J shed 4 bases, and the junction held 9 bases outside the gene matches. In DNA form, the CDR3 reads TGTGCCAGCAGCCCCGACAGGGGAGTACGAGAGACCCAGTACTTC. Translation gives CASSPDRGVRETQYF.

The DNA for the CDR3 is TGTGCCACCAGCAGACACGGGGGACAGGGAGGCGAGACCCAGTACTTC. Translating it yields CATSRHGGQGGETQYF. V gene TRBV15 combines with J gene TRBJ2-5; 9 nucleotides line up with TRBD1. The CDR3 covers 16 residues. Germline V gene lookup returns CDR1 LNHNV and CDR2 YYDKDF (reference sequence). Trimming removed 2 bases from V and 5 bases from J; junction bases left unmatched: 9.

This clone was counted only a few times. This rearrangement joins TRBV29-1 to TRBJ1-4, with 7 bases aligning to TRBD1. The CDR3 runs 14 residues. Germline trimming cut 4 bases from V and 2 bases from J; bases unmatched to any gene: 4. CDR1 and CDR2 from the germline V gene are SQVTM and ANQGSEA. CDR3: CSVGGQDTNEKLFF. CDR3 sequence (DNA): TGCAGCGTTGGCGGACAGGACACTAATGAAAAACTGTTTTTT.

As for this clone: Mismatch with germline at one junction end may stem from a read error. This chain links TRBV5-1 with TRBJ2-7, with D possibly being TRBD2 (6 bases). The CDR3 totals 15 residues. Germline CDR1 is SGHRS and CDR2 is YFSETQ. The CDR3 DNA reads TGCGCCAGCCGCTTGCGGTGGGACTCCTTCTACGAGCAGTACTTC. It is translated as CASRLRWDSFYEQYF.

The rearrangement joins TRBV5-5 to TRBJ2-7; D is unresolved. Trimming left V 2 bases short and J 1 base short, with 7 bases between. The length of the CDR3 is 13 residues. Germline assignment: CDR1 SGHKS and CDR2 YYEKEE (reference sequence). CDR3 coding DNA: TGTGCCAGCAGCTTTCCGGGTTCCTACGAGCAGTACTTC. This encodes CASSFPGSYEQYF.

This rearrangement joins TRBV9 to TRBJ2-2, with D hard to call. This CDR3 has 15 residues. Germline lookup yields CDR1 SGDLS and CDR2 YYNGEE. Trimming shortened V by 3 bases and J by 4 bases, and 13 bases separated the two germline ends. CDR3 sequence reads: CASSDYPRLTGELFF. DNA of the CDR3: TGTGCCAGCAGCGACTACCCACGGCTCACCGGGGAGCTGTTTTTT.

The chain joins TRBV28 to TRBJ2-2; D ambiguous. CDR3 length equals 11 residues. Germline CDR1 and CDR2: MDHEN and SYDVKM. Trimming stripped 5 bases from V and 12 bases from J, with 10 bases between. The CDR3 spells CASSGLHQLFF. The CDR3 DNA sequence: TGTGCCAGCAGTGGCCTGCACCAGCTGTTTTTT.

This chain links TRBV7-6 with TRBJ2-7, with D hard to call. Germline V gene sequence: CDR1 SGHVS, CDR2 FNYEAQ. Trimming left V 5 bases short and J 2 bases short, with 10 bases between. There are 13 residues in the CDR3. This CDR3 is CASSQIATYEQYF. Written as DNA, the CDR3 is TGTGCCAGCAGCCAGATAGCAACCTACGAGCAGTACTTC.

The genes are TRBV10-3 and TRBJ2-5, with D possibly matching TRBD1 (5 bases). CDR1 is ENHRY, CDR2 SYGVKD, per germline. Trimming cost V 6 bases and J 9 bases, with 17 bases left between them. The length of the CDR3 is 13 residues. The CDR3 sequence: CAIRDPTVDAQYF. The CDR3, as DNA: TGTGCCATCAGAGACCCGACAGTGGATGCCCAGTACTTC.

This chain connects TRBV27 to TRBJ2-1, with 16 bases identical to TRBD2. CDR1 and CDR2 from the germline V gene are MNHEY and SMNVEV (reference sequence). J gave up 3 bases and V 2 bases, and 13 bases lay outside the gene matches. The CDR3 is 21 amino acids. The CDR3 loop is CASSLRGTSGRASMSYNEQFF. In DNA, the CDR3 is TGTGCCAGCAGTTTACGGGGGACTAGCGGGAGGGCCAGTATGAGCTACAATGAGCAGTTCTTC.